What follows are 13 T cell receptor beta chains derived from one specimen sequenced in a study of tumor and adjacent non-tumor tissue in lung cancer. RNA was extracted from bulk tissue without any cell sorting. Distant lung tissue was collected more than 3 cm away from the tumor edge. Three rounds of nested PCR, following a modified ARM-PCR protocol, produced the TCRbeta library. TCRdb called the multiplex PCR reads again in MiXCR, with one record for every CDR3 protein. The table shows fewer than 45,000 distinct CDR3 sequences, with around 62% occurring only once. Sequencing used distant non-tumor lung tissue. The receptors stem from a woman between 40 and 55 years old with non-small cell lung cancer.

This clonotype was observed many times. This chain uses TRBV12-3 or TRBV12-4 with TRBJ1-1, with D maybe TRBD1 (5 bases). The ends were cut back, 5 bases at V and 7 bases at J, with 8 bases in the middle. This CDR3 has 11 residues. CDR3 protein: CASSRGGEAFF. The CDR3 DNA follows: TGTGCCAGCAGTAGGGGTGGTGAAGCTTTCTTT.

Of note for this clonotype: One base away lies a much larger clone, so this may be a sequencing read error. CDR3 residues: CASTLRGHGLEQYF. CDR3 DNA: TGTGCCAGCACCCTAAGGGGGCACGGGCTCGAGCAGTACTTC. The rearrangement uses TRBV28 and TRBJ2-7; 7 bases map to TRBD1. J lost 6 bases, V lost 7 bases, and 12 bases had no gene match. The CDR3 consists of 14 residues. From germline, CDR1 is MDHEN and CDR2 SYDVKM.

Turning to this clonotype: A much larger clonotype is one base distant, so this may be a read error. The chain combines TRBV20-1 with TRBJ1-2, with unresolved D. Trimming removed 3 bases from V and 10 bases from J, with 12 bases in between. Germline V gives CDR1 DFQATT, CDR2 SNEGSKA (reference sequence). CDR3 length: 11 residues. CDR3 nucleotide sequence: TGCAGTGCTAGGTCGGGGAATGACTACACCTTC. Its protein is CSARSGNDYTF.

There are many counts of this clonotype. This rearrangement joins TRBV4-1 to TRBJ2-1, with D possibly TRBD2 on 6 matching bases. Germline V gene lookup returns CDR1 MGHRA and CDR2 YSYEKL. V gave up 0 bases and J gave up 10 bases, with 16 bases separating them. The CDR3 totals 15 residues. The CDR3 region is CASSQDPGGTCEQFF. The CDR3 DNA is TGCGCCAGCAGCCAAGATCCTGGAGGGACGTGCGAGCAGTTCTTC.

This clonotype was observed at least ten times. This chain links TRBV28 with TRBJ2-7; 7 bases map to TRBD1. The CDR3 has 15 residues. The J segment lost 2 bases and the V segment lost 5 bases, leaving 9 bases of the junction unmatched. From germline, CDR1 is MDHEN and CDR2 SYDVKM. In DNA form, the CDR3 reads TGTGCCAGCAGTCTGATCGCTGACAGGGCCTACGAGCAGTACTTC. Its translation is CASSLIADRAYEQYF.

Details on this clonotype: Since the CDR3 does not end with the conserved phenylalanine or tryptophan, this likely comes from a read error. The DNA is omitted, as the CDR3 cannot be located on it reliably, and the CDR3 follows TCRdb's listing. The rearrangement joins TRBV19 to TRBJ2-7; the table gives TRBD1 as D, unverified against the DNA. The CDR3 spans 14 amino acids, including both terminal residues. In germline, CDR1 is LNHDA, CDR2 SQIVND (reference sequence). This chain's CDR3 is CATQGTGGIYEQCI.

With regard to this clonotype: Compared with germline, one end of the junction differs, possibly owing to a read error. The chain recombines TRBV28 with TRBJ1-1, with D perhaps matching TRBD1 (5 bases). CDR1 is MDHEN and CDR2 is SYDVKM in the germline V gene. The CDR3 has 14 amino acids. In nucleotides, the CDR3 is TGTGCCAACAGTTTACCCCAGGGATACACTGAAGCTTTCTTT. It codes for CANSLPQGYTEAFF.

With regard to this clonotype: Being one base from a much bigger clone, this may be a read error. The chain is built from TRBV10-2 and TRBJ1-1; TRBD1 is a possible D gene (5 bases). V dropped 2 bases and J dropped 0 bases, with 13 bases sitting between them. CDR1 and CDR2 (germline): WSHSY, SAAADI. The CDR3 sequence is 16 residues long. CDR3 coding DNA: TGCGCCAGCAGTGAGGGCAGGGAGACGATGAACACTGAAGCTTTCTTT. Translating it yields CASSEGRETMNTEAFF.

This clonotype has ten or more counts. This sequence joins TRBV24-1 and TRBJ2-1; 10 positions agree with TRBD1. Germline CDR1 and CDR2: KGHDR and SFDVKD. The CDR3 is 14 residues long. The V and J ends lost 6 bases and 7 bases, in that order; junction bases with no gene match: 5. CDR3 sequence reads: CATSRGQGWNEQFF. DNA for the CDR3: TGTGCCACCAGTAGGGGACAGGGGTGGAATGAGCAGTTCTTC.

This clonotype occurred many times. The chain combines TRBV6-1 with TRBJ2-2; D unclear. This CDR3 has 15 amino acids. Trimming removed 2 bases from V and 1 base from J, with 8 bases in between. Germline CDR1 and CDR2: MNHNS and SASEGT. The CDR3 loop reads CASSERAGNTGELFF. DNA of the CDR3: TGTGCCAGCAGTGAACGGGCAGGGAACACCGGGGAGCTGTTTTTT.

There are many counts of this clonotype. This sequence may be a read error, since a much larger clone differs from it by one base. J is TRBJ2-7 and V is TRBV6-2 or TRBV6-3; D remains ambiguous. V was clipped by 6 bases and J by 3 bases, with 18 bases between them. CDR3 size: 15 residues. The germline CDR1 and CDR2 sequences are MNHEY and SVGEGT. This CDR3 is CASRIDKSHSYEQYF. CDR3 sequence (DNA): TGTGCCAGCAGAATAGACAAGTCACACAGCTACGAGCAGTACTTC.

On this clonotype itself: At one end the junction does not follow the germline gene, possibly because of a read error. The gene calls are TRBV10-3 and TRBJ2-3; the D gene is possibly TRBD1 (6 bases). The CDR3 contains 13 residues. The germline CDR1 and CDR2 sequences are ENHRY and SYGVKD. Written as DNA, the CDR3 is TGTGTCATCAGTGGGGGCGGTGGAGATATGCAGTATTTC. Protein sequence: CVISGGGGDMQYF.

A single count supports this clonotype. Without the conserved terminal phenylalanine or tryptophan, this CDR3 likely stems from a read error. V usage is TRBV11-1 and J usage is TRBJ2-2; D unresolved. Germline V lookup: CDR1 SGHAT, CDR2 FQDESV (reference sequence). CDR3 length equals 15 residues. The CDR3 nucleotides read TGTGCCAGTAGCTCCCGGGCAATAGGAACAGGGGAGCTGTTTTAT. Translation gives CASSSRAIGTGELFY.